This note documents a single TCR beta chain sequence. What it binds is not known. This CDR3 has 18 residues. Deletions cut 1 base from V and 1 base from J, with 14 bases between. CDR1 is KGHSH and CDR2 is LQKENI in the germline V gene. Profiling relied on immunoSEQ multiplex PCR, and the TCRdb table lists in-frame clones only, not all of them. Of about 56,000 clones listed, 86% are singletons. This sample is part of a study of T cells in localized non-small cell lung cancer. Study findings and constraints: Because researchers sequenced only one region of the tumor, heterogeneity is still possible.

The starting material was peripheral blood, obtained before any cancer treatment. This clonotype originated in a woman aged 40-75 years with stage I lung adenocarcinoma. The genes are TRBV18 and TRBJ2-6, with a weak D call TRBD1 (7 bases). CDR3 region: CASSPQAGGYSGANVLTF. The DNA for the CDR3 is TGTGCCAGCTCACCACAAGCAGGGGGGTATTCTGGGGCCAACGTCCTGACTTTC.